The 32 T cell receptor beta chains presented below share a single source sample, sequenced in a study of blood T cell repertoires in COVID-19. Sequencing used immunoSEQ multiplex PCR; TCRdb keeps in-frame clones, though not all of them. Of roughly 230,000 clones in the sample, 88% were seen once. The specimen sequenced was peripheral blood. These receptors all stem from a man in his 70s with acute or convalescent COVID-19.

A word on this clone: An end of the junction differs from the germline gene, which may be a read error. The V gene is TRBV5-1, the J gene TRBJ1-2, with a possible D match to TRBD1 (6 bases). Germline CDR1 reads SGHRS; CDR2 reads YFSETQ. CDR3 length: 13 residues. CDR3 sequence: CASSLEGELRTYF. CDR3 bases: TGCGCCAGCAGCTTGGAGGGGGAACTAAGGACTTACTTC.

The chain employs TRBV5-6 and TRBJ1-1; D is undetermined. The V end was cut by 4 bases, the J end by 3 bases, with 16 bases between. CDR1 and CDR2 (germline): SGHDT, YYEEEE. The CDR3 covers 15 residues. The CDR3 DNA sequence: TGTGCCAGCAGCCCCCCCGGTCGGGAGGACACTGAAGCTTTCTTT. Translating it yields CASSPPGREDTEAFF.

The chain is built from TRBV30 and TRBJ2-3; the D gene is possibly TRBD1 (5 bases). Between the trimmed V and J ends, which lost 5 bases and 2 bases, there was a span of 11 bases. The CDR3 is made up of 13 amino acids. Germline assignment: CDR1 GTSNPN and CDR2 SVGIG (reference sequence). The CDR3 DNA reads as TGTGCCTGGGGGGCCATCAACACAGATACGCAGTATTTT. As protein: CAWGAINTDTQYF.

This chain connects TRBV6-5 to TRBJ2-7; 7 positions match TRBD2. Germline trimming cut 4 bases from V and 7 bases from J; bases unmatched to any gene: 13. CDR1 is MNHEY, CDR2 SVGAGI, per germline. This CDR3 has 15 residues. CDR3 in DNA: TGTGCCAGCAGTTCCCCCCGGCTAGCGGCCTGGGAGCAGTACTTC. Its translation: CASSSPRLAAWEQYF.

The rearrangement links TRBV13 to TRBJ2-2, with 7 bases matching TRBD1. V gave up 5 bases and J gave up 2 bases; unmatched junction bases: 5. Germline lookup yields CDR1 PRHDT and CDR2 FYEKMQ (reference sequence). This CDR3 is 15 amino acids long. CDR3 protein: CASSHRGFNTGELFF. The CDR3 DNA reads as TGTGCCAGCAGCCACAGGGGATTCAACACCGGGGAGCTGTTTTTT.

This clone was observed a single time. CDR3 region: CASSLGTEYNEQFF. CDR3 in DNA: TGTGCCAGCAGCTTAGGGACAGAGTACAATGAGCAGTTCTTC. The genes are TRBV7-3 and TRBJ2-1; TRBD1 agrees at 7 bases. This CDR3 has 14 residues. In germline, CDR1 is SGHTA, CDR2 FQGTGA. The J segment lost 4 bases and the V segment lost 2 bases, leaving 2 bases of the junction unmatched.

The rearrangement uses TRBV7-9 and TRBJ1-2, with TRBD1 identical over 7 bases. This CDR3 spans 16 amino acids. CDR1 is SEHNR and CDR2 is FQNEAQ in the germline V gene (reference sequence). V gave up 3 bases and J gave up 0 bases; unmatched junction bases: 7. Here the CDR3 reads CASSFATGYPNYGYTF. CDR3 bases: TGTGCCAGCAGCTTTGCGACAGGGTATCCTAACTATGGCTACACCTTC.

The chain is built from TRBV5-1 and TRBJ2-5; TRBD1 agrees at 9 bases. The CDR3 runs 14 residues. The germline CDR1 and CDR2 sequences are SGHRS and YFSETQ. V shed 4 bases, J shed 2 bases, and the junction held 3 bases outside the gene matches. The CDR3 DNA reads TGCGCCAGCAGCGTGGGACAGGGACAAGAGACCCAGTACTTC. It translates to CASSVGQGQETQYF.

The chain links TRBV6-6 to TRBJ1-5; D is uncertain. The V and J ends lost 1 base and 5 bases respectively, with 6 bases between them. The CDR3 length is 13 residues. CDR1 is MNHNY and CDR2 is SVGAGI in the germline V gene (reference sequence). The CDR3 DNA reads as TGTGCCAGCAGTTACTTCGGGGATCAGCCCCAGCATTTT. Protein: CASSYFGDQPQHF.

The chain carries TRBV30 and TRBJ1-2; a weak D match, TRBD1 (6 bases). The V and J ends lost 0 bases and 4 bases respectively, with 15 bases between them. The CDR3 has 15 residues. The germline V gene encodes CDR1 GTSNPN and CDR2 SVGIG (reference sequence). Written as DNA, the CDR3 is TGTGCCTGGAGTGTGAACAGGGAGGGTCCCTATGGCTACACCTTC. It yields the protein CAWSVNREGPYGYTF.

The chain employs TRBV19 and TRBJ1-1; maybe TRBD1 (5 bases). This CDR3 comprises 14 residues. Germline V CDR1 and CDR2: LNHDA, SQIVND (reference sequence). Trimming removed 7 bases from V and 7 bases from J, with 19 bases in between. CDR3 amino acids: CASTLRAGVSEAFF. The DNA for the CDR3 is TGTGCCAGTACCCTTAGGGCGGGGGTGAGTGAAGCTTTCTTT.

The J gene is TRBJ2-2, the V gene TRBV6-4, with TRBD2 matching 11 bases. Germline loops: CDR1 MRHNA, CDR2 SNTAGT. The CDR3 consists of 16 residues. Unmatched junction bases numbered 7, after V lost 6 bases and J lost 4 bases. CDR3 residues: CASRGLADVSTGELFF. Here the CDR3 DNA reads TGTGCCAGCAGGGGACTAGCGGATGTCAGCACCGGGGAGCTGTTTTTT.

The chain is built from TRBV5-1 and TRBJ2-3; D unresolved. The CDR3 sequence is 13 residues long. Trimming took off 4 bases at V and 0 bases at J, with 6 bases between the two ends. Germline V gene lookup returns CDR1 SGHRS and CDR2 YFSETQ. The CDR3 is CASSGSSTDTQYF. CDR3 in DNA: TGCGCCAGCAGCGGCTCTAGCACAGATACGCAGTATTTT.

This chain joins TRBV9 and TRBJ2-7, with D unresolved. This CDR3 has 14 residues. Germline V gene sequence: CDR1 SGDLS, CDR2 YYNGEE. V lost 4 bases to trimming and J lost 2 bases, with 13 bases between them. For the CDR3, the DNA is TGTGCCAGCAGCCTACCGACTGGCCCCTACGAGCAGTACTTC. Its protein product is CASSLPTGPYEQYF. The full variable domain, in which reference TRBV9 and TRBJ2-7 provide the parts outside the CDR3, is DSGVTQTPKHLITATGQRVTLRCSPRSGDLSVYWYQQSLDQGLQFLIQYYNGEERAKGNILERFSAQQFPDLHSELNLSSLELGDSALYFCASSLPTGPYEQYFGPGTRLTVT.

This chain joins TRBV7-3 and TRBJ2-3; 9 bases align to TRBD2. The CDR3 is made up of 15 amino acids. Germline trimming cut 5 bases from V and 2 bases from J; bases unmatched to any gene: 5. In germline, CDR1 is SGHTA, CDR2 FQGTGA. The CDR3 loop is CASSPAGGTTDTQYF. The CDR3 DNA follows: TGTGCCAGCAGCCCAGCGGGAGGAACCACAGATACGCAGTATTTT.

The chain carries TRBV18 and TRBJ2-1, with D perhaps TRBD2 (7 bases). V shed 6 bases and J shed 4 bases, with 16 bases lying between them. The length of the CDR3 is 15 residues. Germline CDR1 reads KGHSH; CDR2 reads LQKENI. Written as DNA, the CDR3 is TGTGCCAGCTCTCCCCTTAGGGGGGGATACAATGAGCAGTTCTTC. This codes for CASSPLRGGYNEQFF.

The chain has TRBV5-1 and TRBJ1-2, with 10 bases fitting TRBD1. The V segment lost 0 bases and the J segment 5 bases; nucleotides outside the gene matches: 7. The CDR3 extends over 16 amino acids. Germline V gives CDR1 SGHRS, CDR2 YFSETQ. CDR3 coding DNA: TGCGCCAGCAGCTTGGCCGTAGGGACAGGGGCGTATGGCTACACCTTC. It yields the protein CASSLAVGTGAYGYTF.

The chain carries TRBV12-3 or TRBV12-4 and TRBJ1-1; D is ambiguous. CDR3 size: 11 residues. V lost 3 bases and J 5 bases, leaving 4 bases between the germline ends. The DNA of the CDR3 is TGTGCCAGCAGTTTGAGGACTGAAGCTTTCTTT. Translation gives CASSLRTEAFF.

The J gene is TRBJ1-5, the V gene TRBV28; D uncertain. Germline V gene sequence: CDR1 MDHEN, CDR2 SYDVKM. This CDR3 is built from 13 residues. V lost 8 bases and J 4 bases, leaving 12 bases between the germline ends. The CDR3 loop reads CASVVTSNQPQHF. DNA for the CDR3: TGTGCCAGCGTGGTTACTTCGAATCAGCCCCAGCATTTT.

This chain uses TRBV5-1 with TRBJ1-1; D may be TRBD1 (5 bases). The ends were cut back, 0 bases at V and 0 bases at J, with 9 bases in the middle. The CDR3 is 15 amino acids. The V gene's germline CDR1 is SGHRS and CDR2 YFSETQ. The CDR3 DNA reads TGCGCCAGCAGCTTGGGGGCGGGGGTGAACACTGAAGCTTTCTTT. Translating it yields CASSLGAGVNTEAFF.

The chain has TRBV7-2 and TRBJ1-1; tentatively, D is TRBD1 (5 bases). V dropped 5 bases and J dropped 0 bases, with 13 bases sitting between them. The CDR3 runs to 15 residues. Germline V CDR1 and CDR2: SGHTA, FQGNSA. CDR3 protein: CASSPRGLMNTEAFF. In nucleotides, the CDR3 is TGTGCCAGCAGCCCGCGGGGACTTATGAACACTGAAGCTTTCTTT.

Ten or more counts support this clone. The chain links TRBV30 to TRBJ1-5; TRBD1 agrees at 7 bases. The CDR3 length is 14 residues. Germline CDR1 reads GTSNPN; CDR2 reads SVGIG (reference sequence). Germline trimming cut 1 base from V and 4 bases from J; bases unmatched to any gene: 4. CDR3 amino acids: CAWSARGLNQPQHF. In DNA form, the CDR3 reads TGTGCCTGGAGTGCCAGGGGGTTGAATCAGCCCCAGCATTTT.

The chain couples TRBV28 to TRBJ1-1, with D unresolved. Germline CDR1 reads MDHEN; CDR2 reads SYDVKM. V was clipped by 8 bases and J by 4 bases, with 14 bases between them. CDR3 length: 13 amino acids. The CDR3 sequence is CASQYALATEAFF. The CDR3 nucleotides read TGTGCCAGCCAATATGCCTTGGCCACTGAAGCTTTCTTT.

This chain joins TRBV29-1 and TRBJ2-2; perhaps TRBD2 as D (5 bases). V lost 7 bases to trimming and J lost 7 bases, with 13 bases between them. Per the germline V gene, CDR1 is SQVTM and CDR2 is ANQGSEA. The CDR3 has 12 amino acids. CDR3: CSAREGGGELFF. CDR3 in DNA: TGCAGCGCCAGAGAGGGTGGCGGGGAGCTGTTTTTT.

The genes are TRBV9 and TRBJ1-2, with D perhaps matching TRBD1 (6 bases). This CDR3 contains 15 residues. V dropped 2 bases and J dropped 3 bases, with 14 bases sitting between them. Germline-derived CDR1 and CDR2 are SGDLS and YYNGEE. The CDR3 spells CASSVVSTGDYGYTF. The CDR3 DNA reads TGTGCCAGCAGCGTTGTTTCGACAGGTGACTATGGCTACACCTTC.

The chain uses TRBV12-3 or TRBV12-4 and TRBJ1-1, with D tentatively TRBD1 (5 bases). The CDR3 totals 13 residues. With 2 bases removed from V and 8 bases from J, the gap between germline ends came to 12 bases. CDR3 DNA: TGTGCCAGCAGTTTAAAGGGGTTTACGGAAGCTTTCTTT. It encodes CASSLKGFTEAFF.

V and J are TRBV9 and TRBJ2-2, with D perhaps matching TRBD1 (6 bases). Trimming cost V 0 bases and J 2 bases, with 14 bases left between them. The CDR3 covers 17 residues. Looked up from germline, CDR1 is SGDLS and CDR2 is YYNGEE. The CDR3 loop is CASSVDYLGANTGELFF. DNA for the CDR3: TGTGCCAGCAGCGTAGACTATCTGGGGGCCAACACCGGGGAGCTGTTTTTT.

The rearrangement links TRBV14 to TRBJ1-1; D is uncertain. Trimming removed 4 bases from V and 5 bases from J, with 14 bases in between. This CDR3 has 14 residues. Germline V gene sequence: CDR1 SGHDN, CDR2 FVKESK. CDR3: CASSRTPGRTEAFF. As DNA, the CDR3 is TGTGCCAGCAGCCGCACGCCTGGCCGTACTGAAGCTTTCTTT.

This chain uses TRBV19 with TRBJ1-5, with D perhaps TRBD1 (5 bases). Germline loops: CDR1 LNHDA, CDR2 SQIVND (reference sequence). V was trimmed by 3 bases and J by 5 bases, leaving 11 bases between them. The CDR3 consists of 14 residues. The CDR3 loop is CASSIQGFYQPQHF. For the CDR3, the DNA is TGTGCCAGTAGTATTCAGGGATTTTATCAGCCCCAGCATTTT.

J is TRBJ2-1 and V is TRBV18; 9 bases map to TRBD2. Germline V gives CDR1 KGHSH, CDR2 LQKENI. Trimming removed 3 bases from V and 3 bases from J; junction bases left unmatched: 12. The CDR3 is 18 amino acids. The CDR3: CASSPTAPGLAYYNEQFF. The DNA of the CDR3 is TGTGCCAGCTCACCCACGGCCCCTGGACTAGCGTACTACAATGAGCAGTTCTTC.

The CDR3: CASNNRGSGNEKLFF. The CDR3 nucleotides read TGTGCCAGCAATAACAGAGGGAGCGGTAATGAAAAACTGTTTTTT. V is TRBV28 and J is TRBJ1-4; no reliable D call. Trimming took off 7 bases at V and 4 bases at J, with 16 bases between the two ends. Per germline, CDR1 MDHEN and CDR2 SYDVKM. The CDR3 runs 15 residues. The variable domain in full, completed from reference TRBV28 and TRBJ1-4, reads DVKVTQSSRYLVKRTGEKVFLECVQDMDHENMFWYRQDPGLGLRLIYFSYDVKMKEKGDIPEGYSVSREKKERFSLILESASTNQTSMYLCASNNRGSGNEKLFFGSGTQLSVL.

V and J are TRBV28 and TRBJ2-2, with TRBD1 identical over 8 bases. The CDR3 has 18 amino acids. Germline CDR1 MDHEN, CDR2 SYDVKM. The ends lost 1 base at V and 3 bases at J; junction bases unmatched: 10. For the CDR3, the DNA is TGTGCCAGCAGTTTATCAGTGATTGGACAGGGTTACACCGGGGAGCTGTTTTTT. Translated: CASSLSVIGQGYTGELFF.